The TCR beta chain under discussion was sequenced for a study of response to subunit inactivated influenza vaccine. The table lists this clonotype with many counts. TCRdb re-called the RT-PCR reads through MiXCR, storing one row per CDR3 protein. The sample lists hundreds of thousands of distinct CDR3 sequences; around 8% were seen once. This CDR3 region has 17 residues. Trimming removed 1 base from V and 3 bases from J; junction bases left unmatched: 9. Material: PBMCs from blood, obtained roughly 24 months after vaccination. This TCR was recovered from a man aged 50 to 69 who received an inactivated influenza vaccine. This chain connects TRBV12-3 or TRBV12-4 to TRBJ2-7, with 10 bases that match TRBD2. This CDR3 reads CASSLGPLAGSSYEQYF. The DNA of the CDR3 is TGTGCCAGCAGTTTAGGCCCACTAGCGGGAAGTAGCTACGAGCAGTACTTC.